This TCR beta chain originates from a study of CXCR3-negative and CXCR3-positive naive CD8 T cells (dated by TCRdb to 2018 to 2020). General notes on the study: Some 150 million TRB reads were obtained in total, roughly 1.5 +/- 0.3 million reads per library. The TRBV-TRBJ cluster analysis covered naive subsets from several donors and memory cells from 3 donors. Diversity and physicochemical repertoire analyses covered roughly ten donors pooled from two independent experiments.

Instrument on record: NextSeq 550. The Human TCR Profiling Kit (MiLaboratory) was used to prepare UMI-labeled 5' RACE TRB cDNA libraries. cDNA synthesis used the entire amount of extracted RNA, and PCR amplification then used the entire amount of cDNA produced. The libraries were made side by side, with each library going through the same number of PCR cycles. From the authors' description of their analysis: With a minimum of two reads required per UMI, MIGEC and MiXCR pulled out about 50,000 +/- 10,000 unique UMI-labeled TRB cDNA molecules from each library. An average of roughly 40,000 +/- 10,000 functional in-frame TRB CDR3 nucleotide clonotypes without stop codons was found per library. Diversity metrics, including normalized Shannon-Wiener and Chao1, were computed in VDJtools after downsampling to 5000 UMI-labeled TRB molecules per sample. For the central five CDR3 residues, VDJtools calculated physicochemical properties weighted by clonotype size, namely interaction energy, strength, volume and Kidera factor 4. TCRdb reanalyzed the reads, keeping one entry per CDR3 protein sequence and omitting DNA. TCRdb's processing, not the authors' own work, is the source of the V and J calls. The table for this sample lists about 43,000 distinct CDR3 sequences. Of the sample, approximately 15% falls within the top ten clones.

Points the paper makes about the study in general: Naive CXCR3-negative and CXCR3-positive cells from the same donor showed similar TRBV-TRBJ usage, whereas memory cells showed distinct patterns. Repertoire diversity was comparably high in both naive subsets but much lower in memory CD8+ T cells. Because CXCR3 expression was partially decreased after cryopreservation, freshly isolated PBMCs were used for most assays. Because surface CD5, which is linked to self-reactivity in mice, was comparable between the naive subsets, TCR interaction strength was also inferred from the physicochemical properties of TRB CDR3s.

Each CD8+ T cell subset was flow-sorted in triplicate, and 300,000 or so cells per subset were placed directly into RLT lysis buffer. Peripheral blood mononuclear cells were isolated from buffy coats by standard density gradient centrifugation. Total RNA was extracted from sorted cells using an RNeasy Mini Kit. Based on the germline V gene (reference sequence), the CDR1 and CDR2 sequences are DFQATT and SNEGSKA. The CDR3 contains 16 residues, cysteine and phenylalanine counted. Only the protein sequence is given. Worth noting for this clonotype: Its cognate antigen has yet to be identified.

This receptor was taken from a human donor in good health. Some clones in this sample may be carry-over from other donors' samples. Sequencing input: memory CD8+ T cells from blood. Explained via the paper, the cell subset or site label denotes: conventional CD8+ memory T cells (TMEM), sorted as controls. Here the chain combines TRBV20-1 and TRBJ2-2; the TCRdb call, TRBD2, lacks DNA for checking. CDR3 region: CSARLELAENTGELFF.